These 22 T cell receptor beta chains share one sample of origin, sequenced in a study of T cell responses to AZD1222 COVID-19 vaccine. Only in-frame clones appear in the TCRdb table, and some are missing; sequencing was by immunoSEQ multiplex PCR. Of about 120,000 clones listed, 87% are singletons. The sequenced sample was peripheral blood, obtained on day 0 of AZD1222 vaccination. Source of these receptors: an adult in good health.

V is TRBV3-1 (or the pseudogene TRBV3-2) and J is TRBJ1-2; no clear D. This CDR3 region has 13 residues. V was pared by 1 base and J by 7 bases, with 10 bases between. The germline gives CDR1 LGHDT, CDR2 YNNKEL (reference sequence). The chain's CDR3 is CASSQVPGFGYTF. In DNA form, the CDR3 reads TGTGCCAGCAGCCAAGTTCCCGGGTTTGGCTACACCTTC.

This sequence joins TRBV11-1 and TRBJ1-5, with 7 bases lining up with TRBD1. Germline assignment: CDR1 SGHAT and CDR2 FQDESV (reference sequence). The V and J ends lost 5 bases and 4 bases, in that order; junction bases with no gene match: 5. The CDR3 runs 14 residues. The DNA for the CDR3 is TGTGCCAGCAGCCAAGGGGGCCGAAATCAGCCCCAGCATTTT. It codes for CASSQGGRNQPQHF.

CDR3 coding DNA: TGTGCCAGCAGCCCGTTCGTTATGAGCGGGGGGTTTCGGGAGCAGTACTTC. It is translated as CASSPFVMSGGFREQYF. The chain combines TRBV3-1 (or the pseudogene TRBV3-2) with TRBJ2-7; 9 bases are a match to TRBD2. V lost 4 bases and J lost 7; bases outside the gene matches: 17. The germline gives CDR1 LGHDT, CDR2 YNNKEL (reference sequence). CDR3 size: 17 residues.

This chain connects TRBV6-5 to TRBJ1-6; D is perhaps TRBD1 (5 bases). The CDR3 is 16 amino acids. Trimming took off 0 bases at V and 9 bases at J, with 15 bases between the two ends. From germline, CDR1 is MNHEY and CDR2 SVGAGI. Here the CDR3 DNA reads TGTGCCAGCAGTTACTCGATCCCCGGGGGAAGTTCACCCCTCCACTTT. Residues: CASSYSIPGGSSPLHF.

This chain joins TRBV5-1 and TRBJ2-7; D unresolved. Trimming removed 1 base from V and 7 bases from J, with 9 bases in between. CDR3 length: 12 amino acids. Germline lookup yields CDR1 SGHRS and CDR2 YFSETQ. The CDR3 spells CASSLYIGEQYF. The CDR3 bases are TGCGCCAGCAGCTTGTACATTGGGGAGCAGTACTTC.

The chain joins TRBV5-1 to TRBJ1-1; 8 bases match TRBD1. V shed 3 bases, J shed 6 bases, and the junction held 10 bases outside the gene matches. Germline CDR1 reads SGHRS; CDR2 reads YFSETQ. CDR3 length equals 15 residues. The CDR3 loop reads CASSSGQGKRPEAFF. DNA for the CDR3: TGCGCCAGCAGCTCTGGACAGGGAAAGAGGCCTGAAGCTTTCTTT.

With respect to this clone: One end of the junction varies from germline; a read error may be responsible. This chain links TRBV7-3 with TRBJ2-1; D gene uncertain. The length of the CDR3 is 16 residues. Germline V gene data show CDR1 as SGHTA and CDR2 as FQGTGA. The DNA of the CDR3 is TGTGCCAGCAGCATAACACATCTTGGCTCCTACAATGAGCAGTTCTTC. Protein product: CASSITHLGSYNEQFF. Full variable domain (outside the CDR3, taken from reference TRBV7-3 and TRBJ2-1): GAGVSQTPSNKVTEKGKYVELRCDPISGHTALYWYRQSLGQGPEFLIYFQGTGAADDSGLPNDRFFAVRPEGSVSTLKIQRTERGDSAVYLCASSITHLGSYNEQFFGPGTRLTVL.

The J gene is TRBJ1-5, the V gene TRBV5-1, with 10 bases identical to TRBD1. Trimming cost V 3 bases and J 6 bases; bases outside gene matches: 3. The germline gives CDR1 SGHRS, CDR2 YFSETQ. This CDR3 has 14 amino acids. CDR3 loop: CASSSGTGAQPQHF. CDR3 bases: TGCGCCAGCAGCTCCGGGACAGGGGCTCAGCCCCAGCATTTT. The variable domain in full, with the rest retrieved from reference TRBV5-1 and TRBJ1-5, is KAGVTQTPRYLIKTRGQQVTLSCSPISGHRSVSWYQQTPGQGLQFLFEYFSETQRNKGNFPGRFSGRQFSNSRSEMNVSTLELGDSALYLCASSSGTGAQPQHFGDGTRLSIL.

The rearrangement links TRBV28 to TRBJ1-2; TRBD1 agrees at 9 bases. Trimming removed 7 bases from V and 4 bases from J; junction bases left unmatched: 13. Germline CDR1 reads MDHEN; CDR2 reads SYDVKM. The CDR3 extends over 16 amino acids. CDR3 amino acids: CASIPGRGTGFYGYTF. The CDR3 DNA reads TGTGCCAGCATCCCAGGCCGGGGGACAGGGTTCTATGGCTACACCTTC.

The rearrangement uses TRBV21-1 and TRBJ2-2; TRBD1 was called by the table and not checked on the DNA. TRBV21-1 is listed as a pseudogene. This CDR3 comprises 14 residues. The chain's CDR3 is CASSKTGFSGELFF. CDR3 bases: TGTGCCAGCAGCAAGACAGGGTTCTCCGGGGAGCTGTTTTTT.

J is TRBJ1-1 and V is TRBV28; TRBD1 might be the D (5 bases). V was cut by 7 bases and J by 1 base, with 10 bases left in between. The CDR3 contains 13 residues. Germline V gene lookup returns CDR1 MDHEN and CDR2 SYDVKM. CDR3 residues: CASTRATNTEAFF. Written as DNA, the CDR3 is TGTGCCAGCACCAGGGCGACGAACACTGAAGCTTTCTTT.

This chain links TRBV29-1 with TRBJ2-3; 7 bases are a match to TRBD1. The germline V gene has CDR1 SQVTM and CDR2 ANQGSEA. J gave up 5 bases and V 3 bases, and 8 bases lay outside the gene matches. The CDR3 contains 14 residues. In nucleotides, the CDR3 is TGCAGCGTTGATCCCGACAGGGTCGTAGATACGCAGTATTTT. Translating it yields CSVDPDRVVDTQYF.

V is TRBV3-1 (or the pseudogene TRBV3-2) and J is TRBJ1-2; 12 bases are shared with TRBD1. CDR3 length equals 16 residues. The J segment lost 4 bases and the V segment lost 4 bases, leaving 7 bases of the junction unmatched. Germline V gene lookup returns CDR1 LGHDT and CDR2 YNNKEL (reference sequence). CDR3 bases: TGTGCCAGCAGCCGGGGACAGGGGGCGATGACCTATGGCTACACCTTC. Amino acids: CASSRGQGAMTYGYTF.

A remark on this clone: Other DNA sequences in this specimen translate into the identical CDR3. This chain's CDR3 is CASSIGQGPYEQYF. The CDR3 DNA is TGTGCCAGCAGCATCGGACAGGGGCCATACGAGCAGTACTTC. J is TRBJ2-7 and V is TRBV9; the match to TRBD1 covers 9 bases. The CDR3 is 14 amino acids. Germline values: CDR1 SGDLS, CDR2 YYNGEE. V shed 4 bases, J shed 4 bases, and the junction held 6 bases outside the gene matches.

This clone occurred once. CDR3 sequence: CASSISTANQPQHF. The DNA of the CDR3 is TGTGCCAGTAGTATAAGTACAGCCAATCAGCCCCAGCATTTT. This chain connects TRBV19 to TRBJ1-5; D is unclear. Trimming left V 2 bases short and J 3 bases short, with 8 bases between. Germline CDR1 LNHDA, CDR2 SQIVND (reference sequence). The CDR3 is 14 residues long.

V is TRBV2 and J is TRBJ2-7, with 8 bases lining up with TRBD1. The CDR3 extends over 13 amino acids. J was trimmed by 7 bases and V by 6 bases; bases with no gene match: 8. CDR1 and CDR2 (germline): SNHLY, FYNNEI. This CDR3 reads CASRFQGAGEQYF. CDR3 DNA sequence: TGTGCCAGCAGGTTTCAGGGGGCTGGGGAGCAGTACTTC. Filled out from reference TRBV2 and TRBJ2-7, the complete variable domain reads EPEVTQTPSHQVTQMGQEVILRCVPISNHLYFYWYRQILGQKVEFLVSFYNNEISEKSEIFDDQFSVERPDGSNFTLKIRSTKLEDSAMYFCASRFQGAGEQYFGPGTRLTVT.

J is TRBJ1-4 and V is TRBV5-6, with 7 bases matching TRBD1. CDR1 is SGHDT, CDR2 YYEEEE, per germline. There are 13 residues in the CDR3. V lost 2 bases to trimming and J lost 8 bases; unmatched junction nucleotides: 3. CDR3 in DNA: TGTGCCAGCAGCTTTGGGACAGAGGAAAAACTGTTTTTT. Translated, it gives CASSFGTEEKLFF.

This chain connects TRBV5-8 to TRBJ1-3, with D unclear. The CDR3 consists of 14 residues. The V end lost 3 bases, the J end lost 0 bases, and 7 bases lay between the germline ends. Per germline, CDR1 SGHTS and CDR2 YDEGEE. The DNA of the CDR3 is TGTGCCAGCAGCTGGTCTTCCTCTGGAAACACCATATATTTT. Translation: CASSWSSSGNTIYF.

This rearrangement joins TRBV11-2 to TRBJ1-1; D unclear. V lost 3 bases and J lost 10, with 12 bases in between. Germline V gene data show CDR1 as SGHAT and CDR2 as FQNNGV. The CDR3 is 12 residues long. The CDR3 protein is CASSLVSNRAFF. Here the CDR3 DNA reads TGTGCCAGCAGCTTGGTATCGAACAGAGCTTTCTTT.

The chain links TRBV2 to TRBJ1-5; D possibly corresponds to TRBD1 (6 bases). With 6 bases removed from V and 1 base from J, the gap between germline ends came to 19 bases. The CDR3 is made up of 17 amino acids. CDR1 and CDR2 (germline): SNHLY, FYNNEI. The CDR3 sequence is CASRGSLYRASNQPQHF. Written as DNA, the CDR3 is TGTGCCAGCAGGGGGAGCCTTTACAGGGCAAGCAATCAGCCCCAGCATTTT. Full variable domain (rest looked up from reference TRBV2 and TRBJ1-5): EPEVTQTPSHQVTQMGQEVILRCVPISNHLYFYWYRQILGQKVEFLVSFYNNEISEKSEIFDDQFSVERPDGSNFTLKIRSTKLEDSAMYFCASRGSLYRASNQPQHFGDGTRLSIL.

This clone has more than one count but fewer than ten. The chain joins TRBV5-5 to TRBJ1-3, with D uncertain. Deletions cut 1 base from V and 4 bases from J, with 3 bases between. CDR1 is SGHKS, CDR2 YYEKEE, per germline (reference sequence). The CDR3 totals 12 residues. The chain's CDR3 is CASSLLGNTIYF. The CDR3 DNA sequence: TGTGCCAGCAGCTTGCTCGGAAACACCATATATTTT. Looking up the rest from reference TRBV5-5 and TRBJ1-3 gives the full variable domain: DAGVTQSPTHLIKTRGQQVTLRCSPISGHKSVSWYQQVLGQGPQFIFQYYEKEERGRGNFPDRFSARQFPNYSSELNVNALLLGDSALYLCASSLLGNTIYFGEGSWLTVV.

This clone was observed a few times. The rearrangement uses TRBV29-1 and TRBJ1-1; TRBD1 matches at 10 bases. Germline CDR1 reads SQVTM; CDR2 reads ANQGSEA. The CDR3 is made up of 12 amino acids. V was pared by 4 bases and J by 11 bases, with 7 bases of the junction left unmatched. CDR3 in amino acids: CSVGAGTGDAFF. In DNA, the CDR3 is TGCAGCGTTGGGGCGGGGACAGGGGACGCTTTCTTT.